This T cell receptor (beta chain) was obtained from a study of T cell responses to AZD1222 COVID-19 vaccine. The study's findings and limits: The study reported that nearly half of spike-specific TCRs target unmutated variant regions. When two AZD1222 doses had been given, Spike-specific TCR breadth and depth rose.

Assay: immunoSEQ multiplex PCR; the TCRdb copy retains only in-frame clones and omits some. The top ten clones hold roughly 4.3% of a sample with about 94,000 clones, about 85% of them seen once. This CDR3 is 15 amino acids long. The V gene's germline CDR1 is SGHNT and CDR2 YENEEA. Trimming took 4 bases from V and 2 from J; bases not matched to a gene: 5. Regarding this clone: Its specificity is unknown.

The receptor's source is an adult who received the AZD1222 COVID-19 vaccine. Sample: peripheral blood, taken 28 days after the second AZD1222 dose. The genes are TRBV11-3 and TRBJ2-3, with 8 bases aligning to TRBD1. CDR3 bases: TGTGCCAGCAGCTCCACCCAGGGGGCCACAGATACGCAGTATTTT. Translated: CASSSTQGATDTQYF.